A selection of T cell receptor beta chains follows, all from one sample in a study of T-cell reconstitution after alpha-beta-depleted transplantation in children. TCRdb called the PCR reads again in MiXCR, with one record for every CDR3 protein. The sample lists about 640,000 distinct CDR3 sequences, roughly 13% seen once, with approximately 2.1% in the top ten. The sample was PBMCs, mostly from graft donor cells, taken 360 days after TCRalphabeta/CD19-depleted stem cell transplant. The receptors come from a male patient between 10 and 17 years old who had a stem cell transplant for acute myeloid leukemia, so the T cells may come from the graft donor. Both conserved end residues are part of each CDR3. A D gene is named only where the DNA matches it firmly. Some rows have no size entry. The others give once, few or many, or a class for an expanded clone.

cdr3_length | j_call | clone_size | v_call | d_call | cdr3_aa | cdr3_nt
15 | TRBJ2-1 | . | TRBV20-1 | . | CSARGVAASYNEQFF | TGCAGTGCTAGAGGGGTAGCGGCCTCCTACAATGAGCAGTTCTTC
18 | TRBJ2-5 | . | TRBV3-1 | TRBD2 | CASSQVRMRAGAQETQYF | TGTGCCAGCAGCCAAGTACGCATGCGAGCGGGGGCGCAAGAGACCCAGTACTTC
14 | TRBJ2-7 | few | TRBV7-9 | . | CAGSTGGGSREQYF | TGTGCCGGATCTACAGGGGGGGGTTCGAGGGAGCAGTACTTC
12 | TRBJ2-7 | many | TRBV5-1 | . | CASSTLGYEQYF | TGCGCCAGCAGCACGTTAGGGTACGAGCAGTACTTC
13 | TRBJ1-2 | few | TRBV12-3/TRBV12-4 | . | CASTFYGDYGYTF | TGTGCCAGCACCTTCTATGGTGACTATGGCTACACCTTC
15 | TRBJ2-1 | . | TRBV7-3 | TRBD1 | CASSPRDRGLNEQFF | TGTGCCAGCAGCCCCCGGGACAGGGGGCTAAATGAGCAGTTCTTC
15 | TRBJ2-3 | . | TRBV20-1 | . | CSASRSGVGTDTQYF | TGCAGTGCGAGTCGTTCGGGGGTGGGCACAGATACGCAGTATTTT
15 | TRBJ2-5 | few | TRBV20-1 | TRBD2 | CSASRLAGGGETQYF | TGCAGTGCTAGTCGGCTAGCGGGAGGGGGAGAGACCCAGTACTTC
15 | TRBJ1-1 | . | TRBV5-6 | . | CASSLAGGGHTEAFF | TGTGCCAGCAGCTTGGCCGGGGGGGGCCACACTGAAGCTTTCTTT
11 | TRBJ2-1 | few | TRBV29-1 | . | CSPSTYNEQFF | TGCAGCCCGTCCACGTACAATGAGCAGTTCTTC
19 | TRBJ2-5 | few | TRBV4-2 | TRBD2 | CASSQDSRMLAGVLETQYF | TGTGCCAGCAGCCAAGATTCACGGATGCTAGCGGGAGTCCTAGAGACCCAGTACTTC
15 | TRBJ1-1 | . | TRBV6-5 | . | CASSPLGAVGTEAFF | TGTGCCAGCAGTCCTCTCGGGGCGGTGGGCACTGAAGCTTTCTTT
16 | TRBJ2-7 | . | TRBV11-2 | TRBD2 | CASKLFEREDPYEQYF | TGTGCCAGTAAGTTGTTCGAGCGGGAGGACCCCTACGAGCAGTACTTC
11 | TRBJ2-1 | many | TRBV28 | . | CASSAHNEQFF | TGTGCCAGCAGTGCTCACAATGAGCAGTTCTTC
11 | TRBJ2-5 | few | TRBV6-2/TRBV6-3 | . | CASTTLETQYF | TGTGCCAGCACGACGCTAGAGACCCAGTACTTC
14 | TRBJ2-7 | many | TRBV20-1 | TRBD2 | CSAGTSGMRYEQYF | TGCAGTGCTGGGACTAGCGGGATGAGGTACGAGCAGTACTTC
14 | TRBJ2-7 | . | TRBV4-3 | . | CASRPDPSSYEQYF | TGCGCCAGCAGACCCGACCCGTCCTCCTACGAGCAGTACTTC
16 | TRBJ2-7 | . | TRBV20-1 | TRBD2 | CSARDWEGAGSYEQYF | TGCAGTGCTAGAGATTGGGAGGGAGCGGGCTCCTACGAGCAGTACTTC
16 | TRBJ2-3 | few | TRBV4-3 | . | CASSRFRGEGTDTQYF | TGCGCCAGCAGCCGATTCCGCGGGGAAGGCACAGATACGCAGTATTTT
18 | TRBJ1-2 | . | TRBV28 | TRBD1 | CASSFNPRQGYSNYGYTF | TGTGCCAGCAGTTTCAACCCCCGACAGGGTTATTCCAACTATGGCTACACCTTC
15 | TRBJ2-3 | many | TRBV10-3 | TRBD1 | CAIATGAAGGDTQYF | TGTGCCATCGCGACAGGGGCAGCCGGGGGAGATACGCAGTATTTT
16 | TRBJ2-1 | . | TRBV5-1 | . | CASSLLGTRRDNEQFF | TGCGCCAGCAGCTTGTTAGGGACAAGGAGAGACAATGAGCAGTTCTTC
15 | TRBJ2-1 | few | TRBV7-2 | TRBD2 | CASSLAGGPGNEQFF | TGTGCCAGCAGCTTAGCGGGAGGGCCCGGAAATGAGCAGTTCTTC
14 | TRBJ2-1 | few | TRBV15 | TRBD1 | CATSRIQGYNEQFF | TGTGCCACCAGCAGAATACAGGGGTACAATGAGCAGTTCTTC
15 | TRBJ2-7 | . | TRBV20-1 | TRBD2 | CSARDPLAGAREQYF | TGCAGTGCTAGAGATCCCCTAGCGGGAGCCCGGGAGCAGTACTTC
14 | TRBJ2-1 | . | TRBV9 | . | CASSVAPKRNEQFF | TGTGCCAGCAGCGTAGCCCCTAAGCGGAATGAGCAGTTCTTC
12 | TRBJ2-7 | many | TRBV18 | . | CASSPPVGEQYF | TGTGCCAGCTCACCACCGGTAGGCGAGCAGTACTTC
13 | TRBJ2-5 | . | TRBV20-1 | . | CSAPLRSRLTQYF | TGCAGTGCGCCTCTGAGGTCTCGATTGACCCAGTACTTC
13 | TRBJ2-2 | . | TRBV20-1 | . | CSATIPNTGELFF | TGCAGTGCAACTATACCGAACACCGGGGAGCTGTTTTTT
13 | TRBJ2-7 | few | TRBV6-1 | . | CASRLRPSYEQYF | TGTGCCAGTAGACTCCGACCTTCCTACGAGCAGTACTTC
16 | TRBJ2-1 | . | TRBV6-5 | TRBD2 | CASSSRTSGPYNEQFF | TGTGCCAGCAGTTCGCGGACTAGCGGGCCCTACAATGAGCAGTTCTTC
15 | TRBJ2-7 | . | TRBV7-8 | . | CASSLVVVTTGEQYF | TGTGCCAGCAGCTTAGTAGTGGTCACGACAGGCGAGCAGTACTTC
17 | TRBJ2-4 | . | TRBV3-1 | TRBD1 | CASSLDRGSLAKNIQYF | TGTGCCAGCAGCCTAGACAGGGGTTCTCTAGCCAAAAACATTCAGTACTTC
17 | TRBJ2-5 | . | TRBV29-1 | TRBD1 | CSVDALFDRGYQETQYF | TGCAGCGTCGACGCTTTATTTGACAGGGGATACCAAGAGACCCAGTACTTC
15 | TRBJ2-3 | many | TRBV28 | TRBD1 | CASSAQDREADTQYF | TGTGCCAGCAGTGCCCAGGACAGGGAGGCAGATACGCAGTATTTT
13 | TRBJ2-1 | many | TRBV12-3/TRBV12-4 | . | CASSLAQRGEQFF | TGTGCCAGCAGTTTAGCGCAGAGGGGTGAGCAGTTCTTC